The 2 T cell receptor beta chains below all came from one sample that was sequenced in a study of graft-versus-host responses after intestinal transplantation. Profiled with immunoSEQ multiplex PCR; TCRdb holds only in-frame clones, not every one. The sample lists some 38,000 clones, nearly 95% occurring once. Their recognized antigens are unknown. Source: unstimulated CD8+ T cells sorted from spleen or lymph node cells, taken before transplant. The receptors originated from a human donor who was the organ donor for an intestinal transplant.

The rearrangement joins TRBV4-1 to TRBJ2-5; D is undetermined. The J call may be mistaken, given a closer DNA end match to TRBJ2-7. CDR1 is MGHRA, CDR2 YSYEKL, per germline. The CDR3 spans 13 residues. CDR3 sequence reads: CASSQVLLGEQYF. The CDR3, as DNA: TGCGCCAGCAGCCAAGTCCTCCTTGGCGAGCAGTACTTC.

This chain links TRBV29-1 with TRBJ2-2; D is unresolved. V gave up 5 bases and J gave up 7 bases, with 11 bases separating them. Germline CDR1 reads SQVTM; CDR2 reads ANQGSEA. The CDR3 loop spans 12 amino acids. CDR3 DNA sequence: TGCAGCGTTAGAACGGGCATCGGGGAGCTGTTTTTT. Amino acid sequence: CSVRTGIGELFF.